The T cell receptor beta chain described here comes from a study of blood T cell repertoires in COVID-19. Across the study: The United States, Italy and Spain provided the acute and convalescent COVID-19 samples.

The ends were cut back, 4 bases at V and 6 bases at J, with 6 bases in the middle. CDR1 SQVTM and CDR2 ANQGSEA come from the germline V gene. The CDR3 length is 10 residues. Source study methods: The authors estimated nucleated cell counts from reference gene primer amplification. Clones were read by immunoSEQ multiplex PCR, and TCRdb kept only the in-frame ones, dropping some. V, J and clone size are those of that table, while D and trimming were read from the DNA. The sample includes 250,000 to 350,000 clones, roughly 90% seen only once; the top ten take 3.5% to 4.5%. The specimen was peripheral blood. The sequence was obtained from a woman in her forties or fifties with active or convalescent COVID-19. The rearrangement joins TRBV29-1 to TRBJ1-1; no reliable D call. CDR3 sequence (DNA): TGCAGCGTTGTTTCGGCTGAAGCTTTCTTT. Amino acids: CSVVSAEAFF.